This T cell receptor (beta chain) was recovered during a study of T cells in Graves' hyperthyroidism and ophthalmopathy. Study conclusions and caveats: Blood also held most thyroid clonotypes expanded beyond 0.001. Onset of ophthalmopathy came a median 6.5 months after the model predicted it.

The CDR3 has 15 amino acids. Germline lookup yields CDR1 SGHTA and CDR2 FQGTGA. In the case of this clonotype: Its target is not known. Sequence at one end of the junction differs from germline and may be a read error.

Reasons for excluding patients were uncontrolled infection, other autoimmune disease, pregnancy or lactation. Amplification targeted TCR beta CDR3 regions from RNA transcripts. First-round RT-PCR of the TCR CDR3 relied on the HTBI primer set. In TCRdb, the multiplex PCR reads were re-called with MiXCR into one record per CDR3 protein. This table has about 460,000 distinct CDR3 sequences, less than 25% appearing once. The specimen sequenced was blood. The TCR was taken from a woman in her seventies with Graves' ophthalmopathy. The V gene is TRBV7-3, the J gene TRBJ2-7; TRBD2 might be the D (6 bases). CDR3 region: CASSLTRTTNYERYF. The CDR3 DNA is TGTGCCAGCAGCTTAACAAGGACTACCAACTACGAGCGGTACTTC.